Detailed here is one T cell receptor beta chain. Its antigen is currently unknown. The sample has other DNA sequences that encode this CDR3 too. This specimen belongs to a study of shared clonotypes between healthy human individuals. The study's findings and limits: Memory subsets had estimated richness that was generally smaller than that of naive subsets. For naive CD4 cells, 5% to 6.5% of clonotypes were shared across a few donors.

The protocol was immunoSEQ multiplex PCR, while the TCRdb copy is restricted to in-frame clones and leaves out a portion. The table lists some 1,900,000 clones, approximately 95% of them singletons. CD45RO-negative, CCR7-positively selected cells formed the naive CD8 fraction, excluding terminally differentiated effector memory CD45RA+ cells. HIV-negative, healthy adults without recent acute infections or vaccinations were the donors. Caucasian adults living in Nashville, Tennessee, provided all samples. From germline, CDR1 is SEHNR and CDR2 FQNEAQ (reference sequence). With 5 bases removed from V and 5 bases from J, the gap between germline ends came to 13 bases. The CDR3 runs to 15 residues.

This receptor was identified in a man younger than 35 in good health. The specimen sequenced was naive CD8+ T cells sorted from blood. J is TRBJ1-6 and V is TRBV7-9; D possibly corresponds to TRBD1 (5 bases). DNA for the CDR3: TGTGCCAGCAGCCTGGCGCAGGGCGATAATTCACCCCTCCACTTT. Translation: CASSLAQGDNSPLHF.